The clone carrying this T cell receptor (beta chain) was seen ten or more times. The data stem from a study of CD8+CD57+ T cells in acquired aplastic anemia. As for the study in general: The mean DNA yield obtained from sorted CD4+ and CD8+ cells came to 3.2 ug.

CDR3 length: 13 amino acids. CDR1 is LGHDT, CDR2 YNNKEL, per germline (reference sequence). Trimming removed 6 bases at V and 3 bases at J, with 12 bases between. Those patients picked for sequencing had displayed CD8+CD57+ cell expansion on flow cytometry. Genomic DNA constituted the template upon which TCR beta VDJ and CDR3 profiling was performed. TCRdb recomputed calls from the reads with MiXCR, one row per CDR3 protein. The profile shows about 160,000 distinct CDR3 sequences, more than 45% of them singletons. The sequence was obtained from a human donor with aplastic anemia. The specimen was sorted CD4+, CD8+, or CD8+CD57+ T cells (not recorded which) from PBMCs. The chain carries TRBV3-1 and TRBJ2-7; D may be TRBD1 or TRBD2 (6 bases each). In DNA form, the CDR3 reads TGTGCCAGCAGACAGGGAGGAGGCTACGAGCAGTACTTC. Translated: CASRQGGGYEQYF.